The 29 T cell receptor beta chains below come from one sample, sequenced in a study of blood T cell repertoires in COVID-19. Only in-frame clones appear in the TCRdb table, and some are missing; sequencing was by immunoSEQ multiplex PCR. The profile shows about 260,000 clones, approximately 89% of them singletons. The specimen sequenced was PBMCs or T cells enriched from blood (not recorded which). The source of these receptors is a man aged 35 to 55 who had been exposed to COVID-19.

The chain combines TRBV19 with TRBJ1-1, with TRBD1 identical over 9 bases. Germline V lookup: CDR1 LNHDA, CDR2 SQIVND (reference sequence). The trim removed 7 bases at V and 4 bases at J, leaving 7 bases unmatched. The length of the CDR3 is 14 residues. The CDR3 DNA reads TGTGCCAGTACCGACAGGGGGTACGGCACTGAAGCTTTCTTT. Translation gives CASTDRGYGTEAFF.

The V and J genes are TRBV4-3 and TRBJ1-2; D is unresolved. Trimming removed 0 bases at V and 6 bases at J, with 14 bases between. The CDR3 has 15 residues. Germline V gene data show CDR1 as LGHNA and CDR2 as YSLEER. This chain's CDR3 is CASSQDGQVLDGYTF. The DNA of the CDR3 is TGCGCCAGCAGCCAAGATGGGCAGGTTTTGGATGGCTACACCTTC.

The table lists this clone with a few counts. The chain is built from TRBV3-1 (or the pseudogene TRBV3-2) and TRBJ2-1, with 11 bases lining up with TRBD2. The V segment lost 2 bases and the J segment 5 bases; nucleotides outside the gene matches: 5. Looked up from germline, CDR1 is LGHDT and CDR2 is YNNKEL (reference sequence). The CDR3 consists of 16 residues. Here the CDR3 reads CASSQWTSGPNNEQFF. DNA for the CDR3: TGTGCCAGCAGCCAATGGACTAGCGGGCCAAACAATGAGCAGTTCTTC.

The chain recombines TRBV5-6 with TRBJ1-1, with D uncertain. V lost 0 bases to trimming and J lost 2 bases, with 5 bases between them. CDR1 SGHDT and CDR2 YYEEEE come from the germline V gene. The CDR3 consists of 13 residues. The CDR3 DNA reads TGTGCCAGCAGCTTGGATACTAACACTGAAGCTTTCTTT. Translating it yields CASSLDTNTEAFF.

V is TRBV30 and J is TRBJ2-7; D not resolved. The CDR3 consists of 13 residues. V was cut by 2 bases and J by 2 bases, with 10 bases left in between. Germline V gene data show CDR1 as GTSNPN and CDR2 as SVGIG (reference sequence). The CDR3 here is CAWSRDITYEQYF. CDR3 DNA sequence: TGTGCCTGGAGTCGAGACATCACCTACGAGCAGTACTTC.

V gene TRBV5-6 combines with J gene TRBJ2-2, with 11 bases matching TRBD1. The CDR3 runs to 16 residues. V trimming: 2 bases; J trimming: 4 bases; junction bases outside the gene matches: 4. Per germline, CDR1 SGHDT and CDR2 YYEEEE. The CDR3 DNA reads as TGTGCCAGCAGCTTCCGGGACAGGGGGGTCACCGGGGAGCTGTTTTTT. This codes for CASSFRDRGVTGELFF.

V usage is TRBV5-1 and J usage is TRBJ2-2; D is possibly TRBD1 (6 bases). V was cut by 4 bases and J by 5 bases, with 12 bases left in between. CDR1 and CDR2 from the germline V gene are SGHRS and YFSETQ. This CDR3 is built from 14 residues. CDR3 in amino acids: CASSTGQGTGELFF. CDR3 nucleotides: TGCGCCAGCAGCACCGGGCAGGGGACCGGGGAGCTGTTTTTT.

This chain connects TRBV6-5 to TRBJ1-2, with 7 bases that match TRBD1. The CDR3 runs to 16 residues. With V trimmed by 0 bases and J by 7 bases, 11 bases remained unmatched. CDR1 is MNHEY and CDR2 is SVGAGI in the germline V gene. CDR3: CASSYSFTGAMRGYTF. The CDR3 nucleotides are TGTGCCAGCAGTTACTCGTTCACAGGGGCAATGCGTGGCTACACCTTC.

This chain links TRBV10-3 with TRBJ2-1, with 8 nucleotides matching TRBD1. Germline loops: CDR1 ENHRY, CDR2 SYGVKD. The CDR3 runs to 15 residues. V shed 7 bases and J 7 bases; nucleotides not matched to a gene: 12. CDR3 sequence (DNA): TGTGCCATCACCCAGGGGGCCCTTATTAAAAATGAGCAGTTCTTC. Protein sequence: CAITQGALIKNEQFF.

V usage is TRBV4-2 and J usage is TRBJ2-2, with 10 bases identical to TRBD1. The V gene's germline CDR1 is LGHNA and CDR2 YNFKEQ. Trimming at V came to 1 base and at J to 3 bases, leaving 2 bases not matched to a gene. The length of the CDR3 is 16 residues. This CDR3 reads CASSQGQGADTGELFF. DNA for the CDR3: TGTGCCAGCAGCCAAGGACAGGGGGCCGACACCGGGGAGCTGTTTTTT.

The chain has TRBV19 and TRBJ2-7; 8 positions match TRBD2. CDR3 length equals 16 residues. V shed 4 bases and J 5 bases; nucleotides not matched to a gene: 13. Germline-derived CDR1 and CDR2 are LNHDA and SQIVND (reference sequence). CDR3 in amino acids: CASSSTGTRGLNEQYF. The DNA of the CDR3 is TGTGCCAGTAGTAGTACCGGGACTAGGGGCCTAAACGAGCAGTACTTC.

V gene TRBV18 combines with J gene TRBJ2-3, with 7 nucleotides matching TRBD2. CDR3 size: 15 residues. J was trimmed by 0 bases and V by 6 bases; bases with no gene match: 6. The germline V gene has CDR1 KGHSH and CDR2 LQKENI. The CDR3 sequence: CASSHLAVSTDTQYF. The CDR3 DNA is TGTGCCAGCTCTCACCTAGCGGTTAGCACAGATACGCAGTATTTT. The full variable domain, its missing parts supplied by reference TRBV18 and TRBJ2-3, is NAGVMQNPRHLVRRRGQEARLRCSPMKGHSHVYWYRQLPEEGLKFMVYLQKENIIDESGMPKERFSAEFPKEGPSILRIQQVVRGDSAAYFCASSHLAVSTDTQYFGPGTRLTVL.

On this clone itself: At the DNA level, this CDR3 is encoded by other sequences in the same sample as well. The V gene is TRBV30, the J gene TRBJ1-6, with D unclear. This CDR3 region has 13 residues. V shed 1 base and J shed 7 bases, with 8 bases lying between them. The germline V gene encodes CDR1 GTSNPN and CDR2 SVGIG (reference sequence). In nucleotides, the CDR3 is TGTGCCTGGAGTGCAGGTCCCAATTCACCCCTCCACTTT. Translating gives CAWSAGPNSPLHF.

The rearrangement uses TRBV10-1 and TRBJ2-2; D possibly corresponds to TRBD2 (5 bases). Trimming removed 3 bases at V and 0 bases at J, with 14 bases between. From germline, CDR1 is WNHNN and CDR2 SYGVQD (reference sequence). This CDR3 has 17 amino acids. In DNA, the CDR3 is TGCGCCAGCAGTGAAGGCACGCGGGCCACGAACACCGGGGAGCTGTTTTTT. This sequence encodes CASSEGTRATNTGELFF.

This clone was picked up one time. The CDR3 here is CASSQDWRSSYNEQFF. The CDR3 nucleotides are TGCGCCAGCAGCCAAGATTGGCGGAGCTCCTACAATGAGCAGTTCTTC. The chain uses TRBV4-3 and TRBJ2-1, with unresolved D. Trimming took 0 bases from V and 0 from J, leaving 9 bases between them. The CDR3 extends over 16 amino acids. CDR1 is LGHNA and CDR2 is YSLEER in the germline V gene.

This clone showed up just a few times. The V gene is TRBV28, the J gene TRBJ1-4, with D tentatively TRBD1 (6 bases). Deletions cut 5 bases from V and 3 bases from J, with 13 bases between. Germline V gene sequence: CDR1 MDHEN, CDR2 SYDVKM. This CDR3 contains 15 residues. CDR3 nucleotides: TGTGCCAGCAGTGCCCAGGGGATCCCTAATGAAAAACTGTTTTTT. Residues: CASSAQGIPNEKLFF.

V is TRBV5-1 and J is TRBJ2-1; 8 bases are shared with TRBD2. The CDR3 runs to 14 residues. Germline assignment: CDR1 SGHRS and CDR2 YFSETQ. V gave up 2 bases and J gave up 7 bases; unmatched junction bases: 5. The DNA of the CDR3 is TGCGCCAGCAGCTTCACTAGCGGAAGAAATGAGCAGTTCTTC. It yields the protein CASSFTSGRNEQFF.

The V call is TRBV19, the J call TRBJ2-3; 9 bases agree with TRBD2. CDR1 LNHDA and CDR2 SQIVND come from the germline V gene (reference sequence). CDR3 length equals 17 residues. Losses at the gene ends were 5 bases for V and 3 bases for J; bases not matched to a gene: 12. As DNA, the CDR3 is TGTGCCAGTAGTCCCGGCAGGCTAGCGGGATATACAGATACGCAGTATTTT. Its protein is CASSPGRLAGYTDTQYF.

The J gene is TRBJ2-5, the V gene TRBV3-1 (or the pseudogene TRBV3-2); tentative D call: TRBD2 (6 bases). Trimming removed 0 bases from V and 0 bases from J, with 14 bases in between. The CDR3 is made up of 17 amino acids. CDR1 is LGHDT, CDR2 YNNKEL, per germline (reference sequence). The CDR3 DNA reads TGTGCCAGCAGCCAAGATGTGGTCGGGAGACACCAAGAGACCCAGTACTTC. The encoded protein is CASSQDVVGRHQETQYF.

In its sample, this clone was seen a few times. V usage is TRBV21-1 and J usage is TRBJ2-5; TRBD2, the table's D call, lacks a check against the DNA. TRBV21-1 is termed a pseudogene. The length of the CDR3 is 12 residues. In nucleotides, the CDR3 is TGTGCCAGCCTGTACTTCCAAGAGACCCAGTACTTC. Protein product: CASLYFQETQYF.

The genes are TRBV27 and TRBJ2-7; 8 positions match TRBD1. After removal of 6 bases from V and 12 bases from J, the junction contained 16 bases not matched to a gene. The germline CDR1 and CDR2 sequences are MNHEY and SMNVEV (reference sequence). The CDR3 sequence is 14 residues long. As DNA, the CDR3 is TGTGCCAGCAGCAGACAGGGGCTAGACGCACCCCGGTACTTC. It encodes CASSRQGLDAPRYF.

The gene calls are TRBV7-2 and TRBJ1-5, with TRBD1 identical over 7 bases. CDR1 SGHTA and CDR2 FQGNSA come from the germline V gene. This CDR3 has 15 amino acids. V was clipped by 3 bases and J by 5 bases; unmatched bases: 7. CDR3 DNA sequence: TGTGCCAGCAGCTTGACAGGGAAGAGGGATCAGCCCCAGCATTTT. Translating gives CASSLTGKRDQPQHF.

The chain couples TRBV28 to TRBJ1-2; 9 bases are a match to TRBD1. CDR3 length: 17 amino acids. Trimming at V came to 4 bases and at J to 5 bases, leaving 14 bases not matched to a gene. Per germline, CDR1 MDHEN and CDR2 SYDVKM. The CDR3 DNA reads TGTGCCAGCAGTTCCCCCGCTCTAGGGACAGGGCCGTATGGCTACACCTTC. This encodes CASSSPALGTGPYGYTF.

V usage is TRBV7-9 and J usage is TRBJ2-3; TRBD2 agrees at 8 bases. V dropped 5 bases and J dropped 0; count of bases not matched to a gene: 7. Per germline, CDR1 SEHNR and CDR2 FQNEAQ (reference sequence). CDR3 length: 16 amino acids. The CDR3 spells CASSLTAGGSTDTQYF. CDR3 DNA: TGTGCCAGCAGCCTAACCGCGGGAGGCAGCACAGATACGCAGTATTTT.

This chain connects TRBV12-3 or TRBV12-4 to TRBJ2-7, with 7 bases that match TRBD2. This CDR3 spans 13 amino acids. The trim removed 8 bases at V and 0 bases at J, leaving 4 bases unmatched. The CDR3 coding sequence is TGTGCCAGCCGAAGCGGGGACTCCTACGAGCAGTACTTC. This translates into CASRSGDSYEQYF.

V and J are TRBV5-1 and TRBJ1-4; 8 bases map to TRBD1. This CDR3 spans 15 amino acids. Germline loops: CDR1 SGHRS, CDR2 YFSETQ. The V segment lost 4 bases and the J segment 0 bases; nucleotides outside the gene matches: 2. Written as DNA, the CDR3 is TGCGCCAGCAGCGAACAGGGGGCAACTAATGAAAAACTGTTTTTT. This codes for CASSEQGATNEKLFF.

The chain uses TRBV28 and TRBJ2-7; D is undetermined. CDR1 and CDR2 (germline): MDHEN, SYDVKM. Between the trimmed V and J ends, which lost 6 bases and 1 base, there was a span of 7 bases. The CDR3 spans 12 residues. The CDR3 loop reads CASSYLSYEQYF. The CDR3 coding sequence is TGTGCCAGCAGCTACCTTTCCTACGAGCAGTACTTC.

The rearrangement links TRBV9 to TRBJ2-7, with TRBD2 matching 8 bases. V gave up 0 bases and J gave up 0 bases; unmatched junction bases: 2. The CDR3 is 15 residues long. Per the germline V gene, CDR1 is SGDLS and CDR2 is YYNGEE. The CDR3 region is CASSVAGGTSYEQYF. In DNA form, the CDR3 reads TGTGCCAGCAGCGTAGCGGGGGGGACCTCCTACGAGCAGTACTTC. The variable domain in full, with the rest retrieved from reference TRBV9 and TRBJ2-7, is DSGVTQTPKHLITATGQRVTLRCSPRSGDLSVYWYQQSLDQGLQFLIQYYNGEERAKGNILERFSAQQFPDLHSELNLSSLELGDSALYFCASSVAGGTSYEQYFGPGTRLTVT.

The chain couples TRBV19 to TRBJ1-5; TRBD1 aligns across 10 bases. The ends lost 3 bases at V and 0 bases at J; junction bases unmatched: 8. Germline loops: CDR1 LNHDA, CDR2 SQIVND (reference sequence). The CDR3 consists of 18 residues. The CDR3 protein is CASSIRDRGPLSNQPQHF. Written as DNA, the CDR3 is TGTGCCAGTAGTATCCGGGACAGGGGACCTCTTAGCAATCAGCCCCAGCATTTT.